The 23 T cell receptor beta chains reported below all come from one sample, sequenced in a study of identical twins (dated by TCRdb to about 2016). Receptors were amplified or captured by 5' RACE. The data were produced on an Illumina HiSeq 2000. Using fastp trimming at Q25 and MiXCR clonotype assembly, TCRdb reanalyzed the public sequencing data and kept in-frame beta chains. Rows are unified per CDR3 protein, each entry keeping the most common DNA and genes. This sample is represented by 400,000 to 650,000 distinct CDR3 sequences; around 20% of them were singletons. The top ten hold about 0.91% of the sample. These data are also associated with another study on T cells expressing NK-cell markers.

Source material: CD4+ T cells sorted from blood. The origin of the receptors is a woman aged 18 to 35 in good health.

The chain couples TRBV12-3 or TRBV12-4 to TRBJ1-1; no clear D. The V end lost 3 bases, the J end lost 6 bases, and 5 bases lay between the germline ends. The CDR3 loop spans 11 amino acids. The CDR3 sequence: CASSLYSEAFF. For the CDR3, the DNA is TGTGCCAGCAGTTTGTACTCTGAAGCTTTCTTT.

This chain joins TRBV28 and TRBJ1-5, with TRBD1 identical over 10 bases. Per germline, CDR1 MDHEN and CDR2 SYDVKM. The CDR3 runs 16 residues. J was trimmed by 1 base and V by 5 bases; bases with no gene match: 5. This CDR3 is CASSRQGAASNQPQHF. In DNA form, the CDR3 reads TGTGCCAGCAGTCGACAGGGGGCGGCGAGCAATCAGCCCCAGCATTTT.

V is TRBV10-1 and J is TRBJ2-3; possibly TRBD1 for D (5 bases). Germline lookup yields CDR1 WNHNN and CDR2 SYGVQD (reference sequence). Deletions cut 3 bases from V and 2 bases from J, with 6 bases between. This CDR3 region has 13 residues. This CDR3 is CASSEQVTDTQYF. CDR3 in DNA: TGCGCCAGCAGTGAACAGGTCACAGATACGCAGTATTTT.

In this sample, this clonotype turned up a few times. V and J are TRBV12-3 or TRBV12-4 and TRBJ2-2; perhaps TRBD1 as D (6 bases). Trimming pared 2 bases from V and 6 bases from J, leaving 13 bases between. The CDR3 runs 15 residues. The CDR3 nucleotides are TGTGCCAGCAGTTTAAGGGGGAGTTGGGCCGGGGAGCTGTTTTTT. Translating it yields CASSLRGSWAGELFF.

The chain is built from TRBV6-5 and TRBJ2-3; weak D call: TRBD2 (6 bases). The CDR3 runs to 15 residues. The V and J ends lost 0 bases and 4 bases respectively, with 11 bases between them. The germline gives CDR1 MNHEY, CDR2 SVGAGI. The CDR3 sequence is CASSYSLAGSDTQYF. DNA for the CDR3: TGTGCCAGCAGTTACTCACTAGCCGGGTCAGATACGCAGTATTTT.

This clonotype was observed a few times. The V call is TRBV7-2, the J call TRBJ2-5; the D call may be TRBD1 or TRBD2 (6 bases each). This CDR3 is built from 14 residues. The V gene's germline CDR1 is SGHTA and CDR2 FQGNSA. Trimming took off 5 bases at V and 4 bases at J, with 14 bases between the two ends. The CDR3 protein is CASSPRGDGETQYF. The CDR3 region has the DNA TGTGCCAGCAGCCCAAGGGGGGATGGAGAGACCCAGTACTTC. The variable domain in full, completed from reference TRBV7-2 and TRBJ2-5, reads GAGVSQSPSNKVTEKGKDVELRCDPISGHTALYWYRQSLGQGLEFLIYFQGNSAPDKSGLPSDRFSAERTGGSVSTLTIQRTQQEDSAVYLCASSPRGDGETQYFGPGTRLLVL.

This clonotype was seen only a few times. V and J are TRBV6-1 and TRBJ1-1; 8 nucleotides align to TRBD1. The trim removed 8 bases at V and 6 bases at J, leaving 11 bases unmatched. This CDR3 has 14 residues. Germline CDR1 MNHNS, CDR2 SASEGT. CDR3 bases: TGTGCCAGCTGTAGTTTACAGGGGGGAGCTGAAGCTTTCTTT. Residues: CASCSLQGGAEAFF.

This clonotype was counted only a few times. The chain's CDR3 is CASSQGSGRLEDTQYF. In DNA form, the CDR3 reads TGCGCCAGCAGCCAGGGTAGCGGGAGGCTGGAAGATACGCAGTATTTT. The chain has TRBV4-3 and TRBJ2-3, with TRBD2 matching 10 bases. The CDR3 covers 16 residues. CDR1 and CDR2 from the germline V gene are LGHNA and YSLEER. J was trimmed by 5 bases and V by 3 bases; bases with no gene match: 8.

This clonotype was recorded a few times. The chain links TRBV10-2 to TRBJ2-1; 14 positions agree with TRBD2. In germline, CDR1 is WSHSY, CDR2 SAAADI. The trim removed 5 bases at V and 5 bases at J, leaving 8 bases unmatched. The CDR3 has 17 residues. For the CDR3, the DNA is TGCGCCAGCAGTCAAGGACTAGCGGGGGGAACCAACAATGAGCAGTTCTTC. This translates into CASSQGLAGGTNNEQFF.

This clonotype was seen a handful of times. The chain employs TRBV7-2 and TRBJ2-1, with 11 bases that match TRBD2. The CDR3 covers 16 residues. CDR1 and CDR2 from the germline V gene are SGHTA and FQGNSA. V lost 1 base, J lost 10 bases, and 9 bases stayed unmatched. CDR3 protein: CASSLVYSGRAWEQFF. Here the CDR3 DNA reads TGTGCCAGCAGCTTAGTATATAGCGGGAGGGCTTGGGAGCAGTTCTTC.

This chain joins TRBV6-1 and TRBJ1-1; D is unresolved. The V and J ends lost 9 bases and 5 bases respectively, with 16 bases between them. The CDR3 is 13 residues long. Germline V gene sequence: CDR1 MNHNS, CDR2 SASEGT. CDR3 amino acids: CASYRTTATEAFF. The CDR3 DNA is TGTGCCAGTTATAGGACCACAGCTACTGAAGCTTTCTTT.

The rearrangement links TRBV3-1 to TRBJ2-7; D possibly corresponds to TRBD1 (6 bases). The germline gives CDR1 LGHDT, CDR2 YNNKEL (reference sequence). V was trimmed by 5 bases and J by 3 bases, leaving 20 bases between them. The CDR3 is 16 residues long. The CDR3 spells CASSLATGKVLYEQYF. The CDR3 coding sequence is TGTGCCAGCAGCTTAGCTACAGGGAAGGTCCTCTACGAGCAGTACTTC.

The chain has TRBV27 and TRBJ2-5; the match to TRBD2 covers 11 bases. CDR1 is MNHEY, CDR2 SMNVEV, per germline (reference sequence). After removal of 6 bases from V and 4 bases from J, the junction contained 10 bases not matched to a gene. The CDR3 extends over 16 amino acids. Here the CDR3 reads CASSRFSGGVRETQYF. CDR3 nucleotides: TGTGCCAGCAGCCGATTTAGCGGGGGGGTTCGAGAGACCCAGTACTTC.

The chain couples TRBV6-7 to TRBJ2-3; D is perhaps TRBD1 (6 bases). TRBV6-7 is placed among ORFs of uncertain function. Trimming removed 6 bases from V and 8 bases from J, with 18 bases in between. CDR3 size: 14 residues. The CDR3: CASSGQSRRVTQYF. CDR3 bases: TGTGCCAGCAGCGGACAGAGCCGCCGCGTTACGCAGTATTTT.

The sample holds a few counts of this clonotype. Here the CDR3 omits its conserved ending phenylalanine or tryptophan, so a read error is the likely source. The V call is TRBV5-1, the J call TRBJ2-1; D is ambiguous. V shed 0 bases and J shed 8 bases, with 12 bases lying between them. The CDR3 is 14 residues long. Germline CDR1 reads SGHRS; CDR2 reads YFSETQ. CDR3 in amino acids: CASSLDPQPDEQFS. The DNA for the CDR3 is TGCGCCAGCAGCTTGGACCCCCAGCCCGATGAGCAGTTCTCC.

This clonotype was detected only a few times. The chain couples TRBV5-1 to TRBJ2-1; possible D gene TRBD2, 5 bases. V was pared by 0 bases and J by 0 bases, with 10 bases between. This CDR3 has 16 residues. Germline V CDR1 and CDR2: SGHRS, YFSETQ. CDR3 in DNA: TGCGCCAGCAGCTTGGCGGTCGGGGACTCCTACAATGAGCAGTTCTTC. Protein: CASSLAVGDSYNEQFF.

The V gene is TRBV7-2, the J gene TRBJ1-6; D gene unclear. The V gene's germline CDR1 is SGHTA and CDR2 FQGNSA. Deletions cut 4 bases from V and 11 bases from J, with 15 bases between. The CDR3 length is 14 residues. The CDR3 protein is CASSSRAAAPPLHF. CDR3 DNA sequence: TGTGCCAGCAGCTCAAGGGCGGCCGCTCCACCCCTCCACTTT.

The chain joins TRBV18 to TRBJ2-1, with D perhaps assigned TRBD1 or TRBD2 (5 bases each). The CDR3 totals 13 residues. Per the germline V gene, CDR1 is KGHSH and CDR2 is LQKENI. V was clipped by 4 bases and J by 5 bases, with 9 bases between them. Here the CDR3 DNA reads TGTGCCAGCTCACGGGACGCCAACAATGAGCAGTTCTTC. Translating it yields CASSRDANNEQFF.

This clonotype was detected only a few times. The chain joins TRBV6-1 to TRBJ2-7, with D possibly called TRBD1 or TRBD2 (6 bases each). The CDR3 sequence is 13 residues long. Germline values: CDR1 MNHNS, CDR2 SASEGT. The V end was cut by 5 bases, the J end by 3 bases, with 11 bases between. DNA of the CDR3: TGTGCCAGCAGTCTCCGGGGGCTCTACGAGCAGTACTTC. Residues: CASSLRGLYEQYF.

This clonotype was detected a few times. This chain connects TRBV6-1 to TRBJ2-2, with D perhaps TRBD2 (5 bases). This CDR3 is 15 amino acids long. Deletions cut 5 bases from V and 4 bases from J, with 14 bases between. Germline-derived CDR1 and CDR2 are MNHNS and SASEGT. The CDR3 reads CASSKAARGTGELFF. The CDR3 DNA reads as TGTGCCAGCAGTAAGGCGGCCCGGGGCACCGGGGAGCTGTTTTTT.

This clonotype was seen more than once but under ten times. The chain links TRBV6-1 to TRBJ2-7; D call uncertain. V lost 0 bases to trimming and J lost 5 bases, with 8 bases between them. CDR1 is MNHNS and CDR2 is SASEGT in the germline V gene. The CDR3 contains 13 residues. The CDR3 spells CASSEAYLDEQYF. In nucleotides, the CDR3 is TGTGCCAGCAGTGAAGCGTATTTAGACGAGCAGTACTTC.

The chain couples TRBV7-9 to TRBJ1-1; D perhaps matches TRBD1 (6 bases). The CDR3 extends over 15 amino acids. The ends were cut back, 5 bases at V and 4 bases at J, with 17 bases in the middle. Looked up from germline, CDR1 is SEHNR and CDR2 is FQNEAQ (reference sequence). The CDR3 nucleotides are TGTGCCAGCAGCCCCTGGGACATGGGGGTCACTGAAGCTTTCTTT. Its translation is CASSPWDMGVTEAFF. The full variable domain, with the rest looked up from reference TRBV7-9 and TRBJ1-1, is DTGVSQNPRHKITKRGQNVTFRCDPISEHNRLYWYRQTLGQGPEFLTYFQNEAQLEKSRLLSDRFSAERPKGSFSTLEIQRTEQGDSAMYLCASSPWDMGVTEAFFGQGTRLTVV.

This clonotype was observed a handful of times. The chain is built from TRBV7-2 and TRBJ2-5, with TRBD2 matching 7 bases. The V and J ends lost 1 base and 4 bases, in that order; junction bases with no gene match: 3. Germline V gene sequence: CDR1 SGHTA, CDR2 FQGNSA. This CDR3 region has 14 residues. CDR3 sequence: CASSLDWGGETQYF. As DNA, the CDR3 is TGTGCCAGCAGCTTAGACTGGGGGGGAGAGACCCAGTACTTC.